Each of the 2 T cell receptor beta chains below was sequenced from the same sample in a study of cytomegalovirus exposure and HLA in healthy donors. The PCR was carried out with 60 Vbeta primers and 13 Jbeta primers. TCRdb keeps only in-frame clones here, not all; method: immunoSEQ multiplex PCR. In total, the table holds some 150,000 clones. The sequenced sample was PBMCs. The source is a woman aged 18-29 years in good health and CMV-seronegative.

The chain carries TRBV5-8 and TRBJ2-3, with D possibly matching TRBD2 (5 bases). Trimming stripped 5 bases from V and 5 bases from J, with 15 bases between. The CDR3 contains 14 residues. CDR1 is SGHTS and CDR2 is YDEGEE in the germline V gene. The CDR3 DNA reads as TGTGCCAGCAGTCCCACTAGTTTTCTAGATACGCAGTATTTT. As protein: CASSPTSFLDTQYF.

The rearrangement links TRBV7-8 to TRBJ2-1, with D perhaps matching TRBD2 (6 bases). Germline V CDR1 and CDR2: SGHVS, FQNEAQ. The CDR3 is 16 residues long. With 5 bases removed from V and 4 bases from J, the gap between germline ends came to 18 bases. CDR3: CASSARRGPDYNEQFF. The CDR3 bases are TGTGCCAGCAGCGCCCGGAGGGGCCCGGATTACAATGAGCAGTTCTTC.